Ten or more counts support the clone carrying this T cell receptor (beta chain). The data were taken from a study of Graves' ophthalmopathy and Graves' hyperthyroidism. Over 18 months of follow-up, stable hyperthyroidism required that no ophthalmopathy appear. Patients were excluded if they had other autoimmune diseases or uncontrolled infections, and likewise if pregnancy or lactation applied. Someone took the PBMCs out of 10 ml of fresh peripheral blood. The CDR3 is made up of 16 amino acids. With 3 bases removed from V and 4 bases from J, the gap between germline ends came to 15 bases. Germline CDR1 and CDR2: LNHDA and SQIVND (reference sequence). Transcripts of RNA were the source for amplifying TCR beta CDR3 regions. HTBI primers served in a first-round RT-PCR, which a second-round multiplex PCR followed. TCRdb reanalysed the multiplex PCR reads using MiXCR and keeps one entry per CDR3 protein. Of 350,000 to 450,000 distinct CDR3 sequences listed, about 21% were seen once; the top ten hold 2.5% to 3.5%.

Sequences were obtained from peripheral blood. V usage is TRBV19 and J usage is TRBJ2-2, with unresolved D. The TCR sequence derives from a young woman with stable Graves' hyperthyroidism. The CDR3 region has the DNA TGTGCCAGTAGTATCCAGACGGCGAGTGGCACCGGGGAGCTGTTTTTT. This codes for CASSIQTASGTGELFF.